This T cell receptor (beta chain) was recorded in a study of control samples from healthy donors and cancer patients. Generated by immunoSEQ multiplex PCR, the TCRdb table keeps only in-frame clones and is missing some. The table lists about 71,000 clones, roughly nine tenths of them singletons. Trimming cost V 4 bases and J 3 bases, with 10 bases left between them. Germline CDR1 and CDR2: SGHRS and YFSETQ. CDR3 length equals 14 residues. This sequence originates from a man aged 60 to 75 with lung cancer. This chain connects TRBV5-1 to TRBJ1-4; D is uncertain. Sequenced sample: PBMCs. The CDR3 loop reads CASSPGVSNEKLFF. In DNA, the CDR3 is TGCGCCAGCAGCCCGGGTGTGTCTAATGAAAAACTGTTTTTT.